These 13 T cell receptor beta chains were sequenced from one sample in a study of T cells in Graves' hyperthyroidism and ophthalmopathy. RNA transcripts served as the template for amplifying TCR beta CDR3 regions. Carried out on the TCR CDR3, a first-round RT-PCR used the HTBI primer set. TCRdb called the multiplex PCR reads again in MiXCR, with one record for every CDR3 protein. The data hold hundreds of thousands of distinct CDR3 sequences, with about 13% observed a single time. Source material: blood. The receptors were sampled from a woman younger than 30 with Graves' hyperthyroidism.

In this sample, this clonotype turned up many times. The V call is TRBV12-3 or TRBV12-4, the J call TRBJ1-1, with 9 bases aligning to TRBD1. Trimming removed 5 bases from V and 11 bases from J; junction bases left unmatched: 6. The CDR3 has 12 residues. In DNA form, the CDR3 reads TGTGCCAGCAGTCCGGAACAGGGGGCTGCTTTCTTT. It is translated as CASSPEQGAAFF.

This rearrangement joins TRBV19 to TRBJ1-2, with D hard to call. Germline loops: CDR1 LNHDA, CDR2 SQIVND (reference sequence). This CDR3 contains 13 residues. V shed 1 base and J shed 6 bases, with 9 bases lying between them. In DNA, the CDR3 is TGTGCCAGTAGTATAGGACTGGGCAATGGCTACACCTTC. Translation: CASSIGLGNGYTF.

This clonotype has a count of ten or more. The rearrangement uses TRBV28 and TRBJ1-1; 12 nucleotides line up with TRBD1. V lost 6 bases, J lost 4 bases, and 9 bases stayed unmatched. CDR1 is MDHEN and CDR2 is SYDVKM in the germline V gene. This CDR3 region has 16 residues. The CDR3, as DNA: TGTGCCAGCAGCCGGGACAGGGGGCAAAAAGGCACTGAAGCTTTCTTT. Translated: CASSRDRGQKGTEAFF.

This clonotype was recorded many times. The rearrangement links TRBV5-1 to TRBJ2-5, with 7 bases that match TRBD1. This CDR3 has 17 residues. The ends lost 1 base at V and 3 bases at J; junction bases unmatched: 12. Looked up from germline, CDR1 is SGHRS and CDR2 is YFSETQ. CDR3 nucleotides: TGCGCCAGCAGCTTGTTCAGGGGGTATCTACCTGAAGAGACCCAGTACTTC. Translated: CASSLFRGYLPEETQYF.

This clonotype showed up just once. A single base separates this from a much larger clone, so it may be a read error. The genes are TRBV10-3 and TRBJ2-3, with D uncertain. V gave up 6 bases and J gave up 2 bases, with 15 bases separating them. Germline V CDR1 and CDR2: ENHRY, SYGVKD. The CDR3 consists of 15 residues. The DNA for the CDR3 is TGTGCCATCAGAGAGACTCTGTGGAACACAGATACGCAGTATTTT. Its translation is CAIRETLWNTDTQYF.

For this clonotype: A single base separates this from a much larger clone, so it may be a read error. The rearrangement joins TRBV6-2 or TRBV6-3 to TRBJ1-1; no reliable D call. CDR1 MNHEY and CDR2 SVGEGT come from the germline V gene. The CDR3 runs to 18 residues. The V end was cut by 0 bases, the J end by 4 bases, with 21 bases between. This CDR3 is CASSYSKDFPRQSTEAFF. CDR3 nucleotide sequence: TGTGCCAGCAGTTACTCGAAGGATTTTCCCCGTCAGTCCACTGAAGCTTTCTTT.

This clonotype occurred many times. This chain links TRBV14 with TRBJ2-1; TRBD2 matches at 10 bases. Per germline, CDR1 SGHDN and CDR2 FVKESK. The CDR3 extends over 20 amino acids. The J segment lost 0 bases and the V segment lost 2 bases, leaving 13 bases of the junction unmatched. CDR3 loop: CASSQLSAGLAPSSYNEQFF. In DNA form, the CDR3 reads TGTGCCAGCAGCCAACTATCTGCGGGACTAGCGCCGAGCTCCTACAATGAGCAGTTCTTC. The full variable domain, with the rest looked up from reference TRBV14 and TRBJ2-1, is EAGVTQFPSHSVIEKGQTVTLRCDPISGHDNLYWYRRVMGKEIKFLLHFVKESKQDESGMPNNRFLAERTGGTYSTLKVQPAELEDSGVYFCASSQLSAGLAPSSYNEQFFGPGTRLTVL.

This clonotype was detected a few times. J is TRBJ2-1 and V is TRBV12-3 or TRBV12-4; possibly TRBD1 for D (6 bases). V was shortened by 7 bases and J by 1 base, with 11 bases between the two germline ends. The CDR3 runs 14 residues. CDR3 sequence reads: CASKAQGSYNEQFF. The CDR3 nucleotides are TGTGCCAGCAAAGCACAGGGTTCCTACAATGAGCAGTTCTTC.

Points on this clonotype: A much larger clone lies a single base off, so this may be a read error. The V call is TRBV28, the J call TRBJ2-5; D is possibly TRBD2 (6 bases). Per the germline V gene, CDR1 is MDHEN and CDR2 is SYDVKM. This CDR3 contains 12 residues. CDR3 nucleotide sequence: TGTGCCAGCCGCGAATCGGGAGAGACCCAGCACTTC. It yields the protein CASRESGETQHF.

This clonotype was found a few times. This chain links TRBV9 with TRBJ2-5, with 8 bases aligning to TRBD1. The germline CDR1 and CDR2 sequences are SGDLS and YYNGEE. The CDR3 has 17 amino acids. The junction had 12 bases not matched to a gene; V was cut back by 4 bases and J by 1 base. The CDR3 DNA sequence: TGTGCCAGCAGCCCCCATAGTGGAGACAGGGGCCAAGAGACCCAGTACTTC. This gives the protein CASSPHSGDRGQETQYF.

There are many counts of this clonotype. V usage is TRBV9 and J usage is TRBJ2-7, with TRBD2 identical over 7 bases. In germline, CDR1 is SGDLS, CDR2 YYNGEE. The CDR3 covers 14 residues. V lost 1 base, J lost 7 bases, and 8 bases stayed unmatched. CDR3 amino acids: CASSVSAGTMEQYF. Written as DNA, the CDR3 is TGTGCCAGCAGCGTATCCGCAGGGACTATGGAGCAGTACTTC.

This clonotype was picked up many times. CDR3 bases: TGTGCCAGCAGTTCAGAGACAGAGTCTCTCACTGAAGCTTTCTTT. It codes for CASSSETESLTEAFF. The chain carries TRBV28 and TRBJ1-1; possibly TRBD1 for D (5 bases). V lost 4 bases to trimming and J lost 4 bases, with 16 bases between them. The germline CDR1 and CDR2 sequences are MDHEN and SYDVKM. The CDR3 is made up of 15 amino acids.

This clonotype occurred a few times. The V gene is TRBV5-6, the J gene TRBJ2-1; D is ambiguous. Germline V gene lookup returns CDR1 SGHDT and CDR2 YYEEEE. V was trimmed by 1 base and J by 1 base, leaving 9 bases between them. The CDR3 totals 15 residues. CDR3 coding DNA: TGTGCCAGCAGCTTGTCCTTCGGATCCTACAATGAGCAGTTCTTC. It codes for CASSLSFGSYNEQFF.